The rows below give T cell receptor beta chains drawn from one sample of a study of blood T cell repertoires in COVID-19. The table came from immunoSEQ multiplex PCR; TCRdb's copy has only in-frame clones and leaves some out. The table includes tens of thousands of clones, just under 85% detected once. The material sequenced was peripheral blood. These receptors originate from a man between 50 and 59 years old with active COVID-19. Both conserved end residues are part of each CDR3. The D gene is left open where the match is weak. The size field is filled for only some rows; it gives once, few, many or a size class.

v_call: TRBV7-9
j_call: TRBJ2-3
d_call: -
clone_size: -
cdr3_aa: CASSLRGSTDTQYF
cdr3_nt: TGTGCCAGCAGCTTACGCGGTAGCACAGATACGCAGTATTTT

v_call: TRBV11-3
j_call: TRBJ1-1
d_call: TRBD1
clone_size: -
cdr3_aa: CATTGGTEAFF
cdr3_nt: TGTGCCACCACAGGGGGCACTGAAGCTTTCTTT

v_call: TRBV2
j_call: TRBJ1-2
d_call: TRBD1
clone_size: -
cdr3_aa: CATNRDRGPYGYTF
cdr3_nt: TGTGCCACCAACCGGGACAGGGGACCTTATGGCTACACCTTC

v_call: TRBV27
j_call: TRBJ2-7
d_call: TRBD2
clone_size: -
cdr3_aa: CASSPLAGVYEQYF
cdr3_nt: TGTGCCAGCAGTCCTTTAGCGGGAGTGTACGAGCAGTACTTC

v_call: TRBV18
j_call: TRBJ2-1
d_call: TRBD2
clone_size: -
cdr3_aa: CASSPRTTSGRVSSYNEQFF
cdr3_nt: TGTGCCAGCTCACCACGAACGACTAGCGGGAGGGTCAGCTCCTACAATGAGCAGTTCTTC

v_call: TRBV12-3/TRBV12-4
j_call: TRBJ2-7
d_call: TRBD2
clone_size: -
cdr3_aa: CASSLMREGEQYF
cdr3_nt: TGTGCCAGCAGTTTGATGCGGGAGGGCGAACAGTACTTC

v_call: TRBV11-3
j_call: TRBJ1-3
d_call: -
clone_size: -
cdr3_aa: CASSLVASGNTIYF
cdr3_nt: TGTGCCAGCAGCTTAGTAGCCTCTGGAAACACCATATATTTT

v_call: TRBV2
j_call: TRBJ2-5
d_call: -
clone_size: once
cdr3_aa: CANQATRAGVGGTQYF
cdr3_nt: TGTGCCAACCAGGCTACTAGGGCAGGGGTTGGGGGGACCCAGTACTTC

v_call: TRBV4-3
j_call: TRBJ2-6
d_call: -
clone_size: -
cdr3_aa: CASSQDNPGAGANVLTF
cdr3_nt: TGCGCCAGCAGCCAAGATAACCCGGGAGCGGGGGCCAACGTCCTGACTTTC

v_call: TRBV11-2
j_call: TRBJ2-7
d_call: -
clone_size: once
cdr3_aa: CASSSVGGYYEQYF
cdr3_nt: TGTGCCAGCAGCTCCGTGGGGGGATACTACGAGCAGTACTTC

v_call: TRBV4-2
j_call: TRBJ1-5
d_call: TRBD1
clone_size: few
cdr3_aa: CASSQDPRTGPGNNQPQHF
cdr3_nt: TGTGCCAGCAGCCAAGATCCCCGGACAGGGCCTGGGAACAATCAGCCCCAGCATTTT

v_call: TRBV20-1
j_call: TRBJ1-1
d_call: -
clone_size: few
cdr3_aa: CSVGRGTEAFF
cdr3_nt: TGCAGTGTGGGAAGAGGGACTGAAGCTTTCTTT

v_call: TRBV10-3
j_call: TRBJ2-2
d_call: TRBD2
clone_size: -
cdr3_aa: CAITGLEGTGELFF
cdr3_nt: TGTGCCATCACGGGACTAGAGGGCACCGGGGAGCTGTTTTTT

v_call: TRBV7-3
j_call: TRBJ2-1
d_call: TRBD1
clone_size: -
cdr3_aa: CASSWDRTAYNEQFF
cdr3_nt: TGTGCCAGCAGCTGGGACAGGACTGCCTACAATGAGCAGTTCTTC

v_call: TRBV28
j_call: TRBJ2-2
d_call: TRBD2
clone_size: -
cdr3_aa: CASSFTSGRTGELFF
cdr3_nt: TGTGCCAGCAGTTTCACTAGCGGGAGGACCGGGGAGCTGTTTTTT

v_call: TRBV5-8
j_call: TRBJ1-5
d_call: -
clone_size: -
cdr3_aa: CASSFGGFSNQPQHF
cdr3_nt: TGTGCCAGCAGCTTCGGGGGATTTAGCAATCAGCCCCAGCATTTT

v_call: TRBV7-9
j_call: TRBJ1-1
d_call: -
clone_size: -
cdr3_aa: CASSLEAGEAFF
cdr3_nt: TGTGCCAGCAGCTTAGAGGCGGGAGAAGCTTTCTTT

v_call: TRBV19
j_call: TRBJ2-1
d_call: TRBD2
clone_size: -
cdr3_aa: CASSIGSGRQNVEQFF
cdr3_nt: TGTGCCAGTAGTATCGGTAGCGGGAGGCAGAACGTGGAGCAGTTCTTC

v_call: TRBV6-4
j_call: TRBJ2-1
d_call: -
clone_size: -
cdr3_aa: CASSHPTPSTIDRDNEQFF
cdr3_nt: TGTGCCAGCAGTCACCCCACCCCTTCGACAATTGACCGCGACAATGAGCAGTTCTTC

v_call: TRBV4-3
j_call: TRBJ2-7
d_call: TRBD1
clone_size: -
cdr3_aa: CASSQRTGGLFYEQYF
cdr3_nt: TGCGCCAGCAGCCAAAGGACAGGTGGCTTATTTTACGAGCAGTACTTC

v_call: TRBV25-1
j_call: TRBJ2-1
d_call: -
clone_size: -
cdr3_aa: CASSDLWRGDNEQFF
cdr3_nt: TGTGCCAGCAGTGATTTATGGCGGGGAGACAATGAGCAGTTCTTC

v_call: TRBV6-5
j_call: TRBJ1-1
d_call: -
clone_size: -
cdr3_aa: CASRASLNTEAFF
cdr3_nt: TGTGCCAGCCGAGCTAGCCTGAACACTGAAGCTTTCTTT

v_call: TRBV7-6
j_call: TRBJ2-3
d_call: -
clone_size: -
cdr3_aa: CASSLVTGLITDTQYF
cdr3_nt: TGTGCCAGCAGCTTAGTAACAGGGTTAATCACAGATACGCAGTATTTT

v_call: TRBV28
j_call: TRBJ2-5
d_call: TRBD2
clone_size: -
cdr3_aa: CASSLARETQETQYF
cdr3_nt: TGTGCCAGCAGTTTGGCGCGGGAGACCCAAGAGACCCAGTACTTC

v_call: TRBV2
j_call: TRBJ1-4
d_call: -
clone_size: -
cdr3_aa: CASSVIRGANEKLFF
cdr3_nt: TGTGCCAGCAGTGTTATAAGGGGTGCTAATGAAAAACTGTTTTTT

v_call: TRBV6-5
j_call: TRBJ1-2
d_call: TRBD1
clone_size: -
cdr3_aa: CASRRQGAAYGYTF
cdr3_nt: TGTGCCAGCAGAAGACAGGGCGCGGCCTATGGCTACACCTTC

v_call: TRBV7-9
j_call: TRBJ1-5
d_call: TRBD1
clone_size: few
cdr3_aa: CASSHRGPQPQHF
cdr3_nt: TGTGCCAGCAGCCACAGGGGGCCTCAGCCCCAGCATTTT

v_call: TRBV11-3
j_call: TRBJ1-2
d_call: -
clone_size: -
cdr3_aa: CASSLGDYGYTF
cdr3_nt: TGTGCCAGCAGCTTAGGCGACTATGGCTACACCTTC

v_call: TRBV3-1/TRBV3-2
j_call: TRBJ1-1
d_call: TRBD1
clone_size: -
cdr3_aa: CASSPYSPGQGGYVEAFF
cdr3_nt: TGTGCCAGCAGCCCTTATAGCCCGGGACAGGGAGGGTATGTTGAAGCTTTCTTT

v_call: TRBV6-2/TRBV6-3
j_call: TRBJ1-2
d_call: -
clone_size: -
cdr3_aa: CASSIGGLPNYGYTF
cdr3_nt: TGTGCCAGCAGTATCGGGGGGCTTCCTAACTATGGCTACACCTTC

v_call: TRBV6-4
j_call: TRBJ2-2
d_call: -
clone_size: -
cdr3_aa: CASSDSAETGELFF
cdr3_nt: TGTGCCAGCAGTGACTCCGCAGAAACCGGGGAGCTGTTTTTT

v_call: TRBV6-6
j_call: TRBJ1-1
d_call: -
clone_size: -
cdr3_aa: CASSYSQGTTEAFF
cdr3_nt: TGTGCCAGCAGTTACAGTCAGGGGACCACTGAAGCTTTCTTT

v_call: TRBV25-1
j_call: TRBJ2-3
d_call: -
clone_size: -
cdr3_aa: CASSVSGGAVDTQYF
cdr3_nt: TGTGCCAGCAGTGTATCTGGGGGCGCGGTAGATACGCAGTATTTT

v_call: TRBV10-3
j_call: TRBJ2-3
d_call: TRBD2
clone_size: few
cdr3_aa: CAISTTSGMSTDTQYF
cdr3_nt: TGTGCCATCAGTACGACTAGCGGGATGAGCACAGATACGCAGTATTTT

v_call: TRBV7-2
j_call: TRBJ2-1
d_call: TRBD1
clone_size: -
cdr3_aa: CASSYRQGSREQFF
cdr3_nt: TGTGCCAGCAGCTATAGACAGGGGTCAAGGGAGCAGTTCTTC

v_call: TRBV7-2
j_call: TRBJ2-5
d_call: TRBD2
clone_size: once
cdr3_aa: CASSPQGTSLETQYF
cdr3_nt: TGTGCCAGCAGCCCTCAGGGGACTAGCCTGGAGACCCAGTACTTC

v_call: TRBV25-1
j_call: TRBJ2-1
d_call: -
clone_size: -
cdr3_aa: CASTSLQGNGLYNEQFF
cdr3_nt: TGTGCCAGCACCTCACTCCAGGGTAACGGTTTGTACAATGAGCAGTTCTTC